This passage covers 8 T cell receptor beta chains from one sample sequenced in a study of CD8 T cells in ankylosing spondylitis. Whole-study findings and limits: A motif in TCR beta, a set of eight or nine highly homologous variants, appeared characteristic of ankylosing spondylitis blood.

The antigens for these receptors are not known. TCRdb itself ran the 5' RACE reads through MiXCR, one entry per CDR3 protein. The table records roughly 90,000 distinct CDR3 sequences, more than 8.5% of them present only once. Sequencing was done on a sample of blood, either unsorted or a sorted T cell fraction (not recorded which). Receptors were obtained from a male donor with ankylosing spondylitis.

This clonotype has a handful of counts. The chain combines TRBV12-3 or TRBV12-4 with TRBJ1-1; D gene ambiguous. V lost 5 bases and J lost 6, with 13 bases in between. This CDR3 has 13 amino acids. The CDR3 nucleotides read TGTGCCAGCAGTGCCTCCAATTTAGCTGAAGCTTTCTTT. It is translated as CASSASNLAEAFF.

This clonotype was found many times. The rearrangement uses TRBV13 and TRBJ2-1; TRBD2 matches at 9 bases. Losses at the gene ends were 4 bases for V and 7 bases for J; bases not matched to a gene: 5. Germline assignment: CDR1 PRHDT and CDR2 FYEKMQ (reference sequence). The CDR3 sequence is 14 residues long. The CDR3 region is CASSSGSGSNEQFF. The CDR3 DNA is TGTGCCAGCAGCTCTGGTAGCGGGAGTAATGAGCAGTTCTTC.

This clonotype was found many times. The chain links TRBV12-3 or TRBV12-4 to TRBJ1-1; tentatively, D is TRBD1 (6 bases). This CDR3 is built from 12 residues. V was shortened by 7 bases and J by 4 bases, with 10 bases between the two germline ends. CDR3 DNA sequence: TGTGCCAGCATCGAGGGGGGCACTGAAGCTTTCTTT. Translation gives CASIEGGTEAFF.

This clonotype was observed at least ten times. V usage is TRBV7-9 and J usage is TRBJ2-1; D could derive from TRBD1 or TRBD2 (5 bases each). CDR3 size: 15 residues. V gave up 5 bases and J gave up 9 bases, with 20 bases separating them. Germline assignment: CDR1 SEHNR and CDR2 FQNEAQ (reference sequence). The CDR3 reads CASSHSIASGTEQFF. Written as DNA, the CDR3 is TGTGCCAGCAGCCACTCAATAGCTTCGGGGACTGAGCAGTTCTTC.

The V and J genes are TRBV5-6 and TRBJ2-5; D possibly corresponds to TRBD1 (6 bases). Germline V CDR1 and CDR2: SGHDT, YYEEEE. This CDR3 comprises 14 residues. V lost 4 bases, J lost 2 bases, and 12 bases lay in between. The CDR3 reads CASSVDRIQETQYF. DNA of the CDR3: TGTGCCAGCAGCGTGGACAGAATTCAAGAGACCCAGTACTTC. Full variable domain (remainder filled in from reference TRBV5-6 and TRBJ2-5): DAGVTQSPTHLIKTRGQQVTLRCSPKSGHDTVSWYQQALGQGPQFIFQYYEEEERQRGNFPDRFSGHQFPNYSSELNVNALLLGDSALYLCASSVDRIQETQYFGPGTRLLVL.

This clonotype was seen many times. The genes are TRBV19 and TRBJ1-1; 8 bases map to TRBD1. The CDR3 consists of 14 residues. The V gene's germline CDR1 is LNHDA and CDR2 SQIVND (reference sequence). Unmatched junction bases numbered 2, after V lost 4 bases and J lost 1 base. In nucleotides, the CDR3 is TGTGCCAGTAGTACAGGACAGGGGAACACTGAAGCTTTCTTT. Its translation is CASSTGQGNTEAFF.

This clonotype was picked up a small number of times. This chain connects TRBV7-7 to TRBJ2-1, with TRBD2 matching 9 bases. Unmatched junction bases numbered 3, after V lost 4 bases and J lost 5 bases. The CDR3 is made up of 14 amino acids. CDR1 and CDR2 (germline): SSHAT, FNYEAQ (reference sequence). The CDR3 nucleotides read TGTGCCAGCAGCTCGGGACTAGCTGACAATGAGCAGTTCTTC. Its protein product is CASSSGLADNEQFF.

The sample holds many counts of this clonotype. The genes are TRBV12-3 or TRBV12-4 and TRBJ2-1; D gene uncertain. Trimming took off 3 bases at V and 8 bases at J, with 5 bases between the two ends. The CDR3 contains 11 residues. The CDR3 here is CASSFYDEQFF. Here the CDR3 DNA reads TGTGCCAGCAGTTTCTATGATGAGCAGTTCTTC.